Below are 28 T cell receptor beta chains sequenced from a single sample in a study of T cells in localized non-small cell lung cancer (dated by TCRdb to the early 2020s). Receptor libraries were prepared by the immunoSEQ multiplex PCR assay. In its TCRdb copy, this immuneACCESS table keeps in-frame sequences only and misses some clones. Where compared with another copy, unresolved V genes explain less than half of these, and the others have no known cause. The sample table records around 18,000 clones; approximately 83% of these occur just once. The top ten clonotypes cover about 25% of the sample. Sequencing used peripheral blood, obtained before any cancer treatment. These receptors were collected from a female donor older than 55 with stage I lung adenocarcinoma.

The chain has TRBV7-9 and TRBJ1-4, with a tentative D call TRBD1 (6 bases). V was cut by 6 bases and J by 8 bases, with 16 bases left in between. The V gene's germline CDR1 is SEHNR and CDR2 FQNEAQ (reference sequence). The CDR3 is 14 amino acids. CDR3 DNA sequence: TGTGCCAGCAGTTTAACCAGGGGAGAAGAAAAACTGTTTTTT. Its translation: CASSLTRGEEKLFF.

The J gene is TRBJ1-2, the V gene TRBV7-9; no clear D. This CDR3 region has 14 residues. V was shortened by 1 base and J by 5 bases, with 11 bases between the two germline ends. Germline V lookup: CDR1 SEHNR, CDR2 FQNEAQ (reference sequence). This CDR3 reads CASSLVEGGYGYTF. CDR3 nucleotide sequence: TGTGCCAGCAGCTTAGTGGAGGGAGGGTATGGCTACACCTTC. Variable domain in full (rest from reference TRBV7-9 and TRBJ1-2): DTGVSQNPRHKITKRGQNVTFRCDPISEHNRLYWYRQTLGQGPEFLTYFQNEAQLEKSRLLSDRFSAERPKGSFSTLEIQRTEQGDSAMYLCASSLVEGGYGYTFGSGTRLTVV.

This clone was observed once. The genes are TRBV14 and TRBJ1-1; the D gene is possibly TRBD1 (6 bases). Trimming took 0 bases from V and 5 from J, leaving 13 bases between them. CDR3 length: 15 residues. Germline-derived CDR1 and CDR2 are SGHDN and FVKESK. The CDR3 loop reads CASSQDGGQGTEAFF. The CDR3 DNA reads TGTGCCAGCAGCCAAGATGGGGGGCAGGGAACTGAAGCTTTCTTT.

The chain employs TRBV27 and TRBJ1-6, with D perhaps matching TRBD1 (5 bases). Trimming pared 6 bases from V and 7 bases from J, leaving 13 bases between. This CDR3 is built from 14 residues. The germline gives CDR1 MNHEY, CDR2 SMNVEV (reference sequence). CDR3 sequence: CASRWGVRNSPLHF. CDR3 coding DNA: TGTGCCAGCAGGTGGGGCGTTCGGAATTCACCCCTCCACTTT.

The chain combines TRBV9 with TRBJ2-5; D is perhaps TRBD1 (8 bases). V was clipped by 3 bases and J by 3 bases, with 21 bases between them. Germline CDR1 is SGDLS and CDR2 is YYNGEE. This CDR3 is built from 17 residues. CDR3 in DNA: TGTGCCAGCAGCGGACAGGGGTGGGAGGGGATAGAAGAGACCCAGTACTTC. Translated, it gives CASSGQGWEGIEETQYF. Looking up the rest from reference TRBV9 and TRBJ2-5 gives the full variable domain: DSGVTQTPKHLITATGQRVTLRCSPRSGDLSVYWYQQSLDQGLQFLIQYYNGEERAKGNILERFSAQQFPDLHSELNLSSLELGDSALYFCASSGQGWEGIEETQYFGPGTRLLVL.

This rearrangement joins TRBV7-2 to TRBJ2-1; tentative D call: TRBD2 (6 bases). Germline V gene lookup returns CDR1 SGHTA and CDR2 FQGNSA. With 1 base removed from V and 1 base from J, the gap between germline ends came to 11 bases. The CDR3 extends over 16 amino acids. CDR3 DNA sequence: TGTGCCAGCAGCTTAGGGGGGGTCTTATCCTACAATGAGCAGTTCTTC. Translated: CASSLGGVLSYNEQFF.

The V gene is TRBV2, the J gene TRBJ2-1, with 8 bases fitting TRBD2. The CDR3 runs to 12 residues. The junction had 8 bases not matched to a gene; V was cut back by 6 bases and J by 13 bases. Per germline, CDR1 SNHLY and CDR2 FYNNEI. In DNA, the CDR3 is TGTGCCAGCAGACCGGGACTAGTCTCCCAGTTCTTC. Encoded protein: CASRPGLVSQFF.

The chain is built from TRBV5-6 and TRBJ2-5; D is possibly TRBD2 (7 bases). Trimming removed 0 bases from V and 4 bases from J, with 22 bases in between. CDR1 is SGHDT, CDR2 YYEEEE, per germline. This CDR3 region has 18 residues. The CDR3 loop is CASSLDGSRGRQGETQYF. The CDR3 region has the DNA TGTGCCAGCAGCTTGGATGGTTCGCGGGGGCGCCAAGGAGAGACCCAGTACTTC.

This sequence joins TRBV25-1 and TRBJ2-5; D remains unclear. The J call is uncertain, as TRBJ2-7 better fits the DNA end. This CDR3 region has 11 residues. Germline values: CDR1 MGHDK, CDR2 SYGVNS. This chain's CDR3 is CASRRNDEQYF. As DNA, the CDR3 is TGTGCCAGCAGGAGGAACGACGAGCAGTACTTC.

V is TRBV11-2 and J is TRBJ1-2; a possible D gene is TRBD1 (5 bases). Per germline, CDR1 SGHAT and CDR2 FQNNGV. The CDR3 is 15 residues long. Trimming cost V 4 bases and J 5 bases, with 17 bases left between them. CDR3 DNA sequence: TGTGCCAGCAGCTCATTGCGGGGACCTATTTATGGCTACACCTTC. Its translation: CASSSLRGPIYGYTF.

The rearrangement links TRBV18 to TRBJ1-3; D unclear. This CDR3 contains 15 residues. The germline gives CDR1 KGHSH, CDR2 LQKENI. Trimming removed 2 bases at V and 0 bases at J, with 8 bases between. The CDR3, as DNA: TGTGCCAGCTCACCAAGGGCTAACTCTGGAAACACCATATATTTT. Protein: CASSPRANSGNTIYF.

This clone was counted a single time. This CDR3 is CAWSVQGRDSNQPQHF. The CDR3 DNA is TGTGCCTGGAGTGTACAAGGCAGGGACAGCAATCAGCCCCAGCATTTT. The chain recombines TRBV30 with TRBJ1-5, with D possibly matching TRBD1 (5 bases). V was pared by 0 bases and J by 1 base, with 13 bases between. This CDR3 contains 16 residues. Germline V CDR1 and CDR2: GTSNPN, SVGIG (reference sequence). Supplemented by reference TRBV30 and TRBJ1-5, the full variable domain reads SQTIHQWPATLVQPVGSPLSLECTVEGTSNPNLYWYRQAAGRGLQLLFYSVGIGQISSEVPQNLSASRPQDRQFILSSKKLLLSDSGFYLCAWSVQGRDSNQPQHFGDGTRLSIL.

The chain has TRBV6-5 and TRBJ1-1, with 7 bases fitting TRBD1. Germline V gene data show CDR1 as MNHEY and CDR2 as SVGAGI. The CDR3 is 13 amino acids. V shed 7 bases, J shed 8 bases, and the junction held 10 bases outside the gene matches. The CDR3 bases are TGTGCCAGCACTCCGACAGGGCGTTCCGAAGCTTTCTTT. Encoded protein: CASTPTGRSEAFF.

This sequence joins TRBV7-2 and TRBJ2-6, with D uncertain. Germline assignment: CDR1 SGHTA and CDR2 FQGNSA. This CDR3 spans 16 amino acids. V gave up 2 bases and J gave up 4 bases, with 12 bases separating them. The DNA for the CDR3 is TGTGCCAGCAGCTTATTGATGGGTTCGGGGGCCAACGTCCTGACTTTC. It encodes CASSLLMGSGANVLTF.

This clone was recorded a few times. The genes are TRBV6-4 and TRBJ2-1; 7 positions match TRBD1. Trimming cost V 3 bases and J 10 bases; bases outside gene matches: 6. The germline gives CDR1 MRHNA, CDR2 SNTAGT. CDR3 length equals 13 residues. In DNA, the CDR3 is TGTGCCAGCAGTGAAGGGGACAGTCAAGAGCAGTTCTTC. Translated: CASSEGDSQEQFF.

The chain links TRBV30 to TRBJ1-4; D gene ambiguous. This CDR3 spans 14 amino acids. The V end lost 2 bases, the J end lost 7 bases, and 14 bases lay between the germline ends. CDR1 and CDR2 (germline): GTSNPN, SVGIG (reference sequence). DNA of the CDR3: TGTGCCTGGAGTCCCCGTAGGTGGGGTGAAAAACTGTTTTTT. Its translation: CAWSPRRWGEKLFF.

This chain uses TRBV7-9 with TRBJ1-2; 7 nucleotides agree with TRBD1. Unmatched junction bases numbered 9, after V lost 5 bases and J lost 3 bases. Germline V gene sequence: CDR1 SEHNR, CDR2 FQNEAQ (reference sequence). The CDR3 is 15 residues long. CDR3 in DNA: TGTGCCAGCAGCCCTCGGACAGGATCGGACTATGGCTACACCTTC. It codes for CASSPRTGSDYGYTF.

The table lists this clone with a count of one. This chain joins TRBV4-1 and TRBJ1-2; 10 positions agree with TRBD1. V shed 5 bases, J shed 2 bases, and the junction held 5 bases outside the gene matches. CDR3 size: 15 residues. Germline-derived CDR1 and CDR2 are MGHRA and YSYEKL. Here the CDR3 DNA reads TGCGCCAGCAGCTCCCCGGGACAGGGGAACTATGGCTACACCTTC. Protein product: CASSSPGQGNYGYTF.

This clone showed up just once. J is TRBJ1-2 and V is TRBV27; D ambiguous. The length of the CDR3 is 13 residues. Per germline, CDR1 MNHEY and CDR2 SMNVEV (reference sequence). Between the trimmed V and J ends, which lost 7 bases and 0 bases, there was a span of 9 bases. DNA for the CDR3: TGTGCCAGCACCTCCCTATCTAACTATGGCTACACCTTC. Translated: CASTSLSNYGYTF.

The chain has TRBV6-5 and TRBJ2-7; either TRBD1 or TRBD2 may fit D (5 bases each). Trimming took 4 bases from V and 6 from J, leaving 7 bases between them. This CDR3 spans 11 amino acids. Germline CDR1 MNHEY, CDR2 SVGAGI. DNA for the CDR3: TGTGCCAGCAGTTTGGGGGTCGAGCAGTACTTC. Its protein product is CASSLGVEQYF.

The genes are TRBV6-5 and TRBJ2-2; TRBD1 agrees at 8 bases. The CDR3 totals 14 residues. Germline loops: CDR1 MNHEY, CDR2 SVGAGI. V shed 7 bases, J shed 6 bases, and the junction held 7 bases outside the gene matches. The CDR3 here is CASTRTGSPGELFF. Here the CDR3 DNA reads TGTGCCAGCACCCGGACAGGGAGCCCCGGGGAGCTGTTTTTT.

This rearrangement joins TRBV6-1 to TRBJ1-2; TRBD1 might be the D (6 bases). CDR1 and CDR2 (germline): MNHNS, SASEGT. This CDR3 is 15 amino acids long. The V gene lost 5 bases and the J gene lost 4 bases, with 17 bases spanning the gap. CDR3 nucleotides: TGTGCCAGCAGTACGCAAACCGGGACAAGCTATGGCTACACCTTC. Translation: CASSTQTGTSYGYTF.

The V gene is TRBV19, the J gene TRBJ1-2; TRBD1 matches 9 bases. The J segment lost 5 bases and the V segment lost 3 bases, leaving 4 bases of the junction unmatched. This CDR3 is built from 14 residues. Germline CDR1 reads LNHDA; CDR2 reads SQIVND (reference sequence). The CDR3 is CASSMGQGEYGYTF. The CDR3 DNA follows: TGTGCCAGTAGTATGGGACAGGGAGAATATGGCTACACCTTC.

CDR3 loop: CARLAGLSTDTQYF. The CDR3 DNA is TGTGCCAGACTAGCGGGGCTCAGCACAGATACGCAGTATTTT. The V call is TRBV6-6, the J call TRBJ2-3; 10 nucleotides align to TRBD2. J lost 0 bases, V lost 9 bases, and 3 bases had no gene match. CDR3 length equals 14 residues. The germline V gene has CDR1 MNHNY and CDR2 SVGAGI (reference sequence).

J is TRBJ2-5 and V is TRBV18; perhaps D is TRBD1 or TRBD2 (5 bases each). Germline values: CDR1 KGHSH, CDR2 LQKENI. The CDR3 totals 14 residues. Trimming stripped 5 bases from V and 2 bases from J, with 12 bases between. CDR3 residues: CASSVRDRQETQYF. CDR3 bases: TGTGCCAGCTCAGTCAGGGACCGACAAGAGACCCAGTACTTC.

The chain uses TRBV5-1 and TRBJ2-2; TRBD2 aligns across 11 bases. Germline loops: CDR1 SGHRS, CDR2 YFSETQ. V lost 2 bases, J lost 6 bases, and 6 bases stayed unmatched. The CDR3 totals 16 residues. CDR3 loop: CASSFTSGGDAGELFF. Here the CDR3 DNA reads TGCGCCAGCAGCTTTACTAGCGGGGGCGACGCCGGGGAGCTGTTTTTT.

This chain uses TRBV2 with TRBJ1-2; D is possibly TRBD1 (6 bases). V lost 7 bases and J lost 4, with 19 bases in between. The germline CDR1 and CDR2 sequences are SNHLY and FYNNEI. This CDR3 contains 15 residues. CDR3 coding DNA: TGTGCCAGCATGAGGACAGCGACGACGTTCTATGGCTACACCTTC. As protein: CASMRTATTFYGYTF.

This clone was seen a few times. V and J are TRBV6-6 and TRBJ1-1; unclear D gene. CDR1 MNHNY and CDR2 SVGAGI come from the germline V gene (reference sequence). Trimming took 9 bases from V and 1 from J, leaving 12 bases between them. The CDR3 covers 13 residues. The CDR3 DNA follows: TGTGCCAGTCAGTCGGGGTGGAACACTGAAGCTTTCTTT. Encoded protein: CASQSGWNTEAFF.